This T cell receptor (beta chain) is from a study of cytomegalovirus exposure and HLA in healthy donors. Broader study findings: Most sequenced TCRs were rare (though some public TCRs occurred in many donors). Exclusion applied to some V segments, including TRBV6-2 and TRBV6-3, as they were indistinguishable. Within an earlier analysis, most TCR beta V segments proved productive either about 87% or about 30% of the time.

Germline V gene sequence: CDR1 MGHRA, CDR2 YSYEKL. The CDR3 totals 18 residues. Trimming at V came to 0 bases and at J to 7 bases, leaving 9 bases not matched to a gene. All donors participated as healthy donors of bone marrow. This clone was found once. Its matching antigen is unknown. The PCR used 60 Vbeta and 13 Jbeta primers. Sequencing used immunoSEQ multiplex PCR; TCRdb keeps in-frame clones, though not all of them. Of 200,000 or so clones in the sample, approximately 84% were seen once. Specimen: PBMCs. The clonotype comes from a woman aged 25 to 39 in good health and CMV-seropositive. This chain links TRBV4-1 with TRBJ2-1, with 13 bases identical to TRBD2. In nucleotides, the CDR3 is TGCGCCAGCAGCCAAGATCTAGGGACTAGCGGGGTTTTTAATGAGCAGTTCTTC. Protein: CASSQDLGTSGVFNEQFF.